This TCR beta chain was captured in a study of graft-versus-host responses after intestinal transplantation. Overall study context: Each transplant was multivisceral, liver-intestinal, or isolated intestinal. The recipients all started with anti-thymocyte globulin induction and then took tacrolimus and steroids for 3 to 4 years.

Study-level results: The authors found GvH clones in recipient marrow, some appearing first in ileum or blood. Early HvG declines after transplant were associated with peak circulating GvH clone levels.

This CDR3 has 18 residues. V shed 1 base, J shed 0 bases, and the junction held 8 bases outside the gene matches. Germline V CDR1 and CDR2: MGHRA, YSYEKL. Assay used: immunoSEQ multiplex PCR; TCRdb lists only in-frame clones, some missing. The table has tens of thousands of clones, almost 85% seen once. In the case of this clone: Its antigen is unknown.

V is TRBV4-1 and J is TRBJ1-5; 8 bases are a match to TRBD1. Source: unstimulated CD8+ T cells sorted from spleen or lymph node cells, taken before transplant. This clonotype originated in a human donor who was the organ donor for an intestinal transplant. The DNA for the CDR3 is TGCGCCAGCAGCCAAGTCGACAGGGGAGGAAATAGCAATCAGCCCCAGCATTTT. Translating it yields CASSQVDRGGNSNQPQHF.